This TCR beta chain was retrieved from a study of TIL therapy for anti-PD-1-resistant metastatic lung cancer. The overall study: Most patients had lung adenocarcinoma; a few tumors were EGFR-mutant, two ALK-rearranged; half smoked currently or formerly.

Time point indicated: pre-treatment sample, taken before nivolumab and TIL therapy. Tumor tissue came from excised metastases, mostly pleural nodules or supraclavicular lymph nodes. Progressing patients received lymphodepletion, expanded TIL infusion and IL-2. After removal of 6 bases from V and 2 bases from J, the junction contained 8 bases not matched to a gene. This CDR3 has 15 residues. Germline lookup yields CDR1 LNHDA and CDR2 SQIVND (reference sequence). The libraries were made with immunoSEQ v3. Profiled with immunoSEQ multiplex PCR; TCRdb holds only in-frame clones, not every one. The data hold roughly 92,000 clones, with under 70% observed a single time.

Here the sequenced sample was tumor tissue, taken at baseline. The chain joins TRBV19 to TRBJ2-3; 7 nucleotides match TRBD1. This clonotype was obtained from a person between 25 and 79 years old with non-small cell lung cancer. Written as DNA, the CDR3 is TGTGCCAGTAGAGAACAGGGGTCTACCACAGATACGCAGTATTTT. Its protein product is CASREQGSTTDTQYF. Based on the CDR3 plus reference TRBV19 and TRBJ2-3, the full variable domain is DGGITQSPKYLFRKEGQNVTLSCEQNLNHDAMYWYRQDPGQGLRLIYYSQIVNDFQKGDIAEGYSVSREKKESFPLTVTSAQKNPTAFYLCASREQGSTTDTQYFGPGTRLTVL.